The 30 T cell receptor beta chains below all came from one sample that was sequenced in a study of blood T cell repertoires in COVID-19. Clones were read by immunoSEQ multiplex PCR, and TCRdb kept only the in-frame ones, dropping some. Seen here are 130,000 to 150,000 clones, approximately 81% observed once, and the top ten hold about 2.6%. Sequencing used peripheral blood. Receptor source: a human donor with acute or convalescent COVID-19. The donor label of this sample is uncertain.

The V call is TRBV4-3, the J call TRBJ1-4, with 7 positions matching TRBD1. The germline V gene has CDR1 LGHNA and CDR2 YSLEER. The V segment lost 0 bases and the J segment 8 bases; nucleotides outside the gene matches: 12. The CDR3 is 17 amino acids. The CDR3, as DNA: TGCGCCAGCAGCCAAGAGGGGCCACAGGGGCCGGAGGAAAAACTGTTTTTT. Its translation: CASSQEGPQGPEEKLFF.

The chain is built from TRBV7-2 and TRBJ1-5; D might be TRBD1 (5 bases). The germline CDR1 and CDR2 sequences are SGHTA and FQGNSA. Trimming removed 7 bases from V and 2 bases from J, with 9 bases in between. The CDR3 consists of 13 residues. This CDR3 is CASKQGGNQPQHF. The CDR3 DNA reads as TGTGCCAGCAAACAAGGGGGCAATCAGCCCCAGCATTTT.

The V call is TRBV24-1, the J call TRBJ2-5; 12 bases are a match to TRBD1. The ends lost 2 bases at V and 3 bases at J; junction bases unmatched: 3. Germline CDR1 reads KGHDR; CDR2 reads SFDVKD. CDR3 length: 16 residues. This chain's CDR3 is CATSDYGTGGEETQYF. DNA for the CDR3: TGTGCCACCAGTGATTATGGGACAGGGGGCGAAGAGACCCAGTACTTC.

The chain couples TRBV4-3 to TRBJ1-2, with D possibly TRBD1 on 6 matching bases. V lost 0 bases and J lost 5, with 13 bases in between. Germline V gene data show CDR1 as LGHNA and CDR2 as YSLEER. The CDR3 covers 15 residues. CDR3 protein: CASSQEPGALYGYTF. The CDR3 DNA reads TGCGCCAGCAGCCAAGAACCAGGGGCCTTGTATGGCTACACCTTC.

This clone was found a few times. The CDR3 spells CASSRNPGGPGTGELFF. CDR3 nucleotide sequence: TGTGCCAGCAGCAGAAACCCGGGGGGGCCGGGCACCGGGGAGCTGTTTTTT. The rearrangement links TRBV7-3 to TRBJ2-2, with TRBD2 matching over 8 bases. The CDR3 loop spans 17 amino acids. Trimming at V came to 5 bases and at J to 4 bases, leaving 12 bases not matched to a gene. Germline CDR1 SGHTA, CDR2 FQGTGA.

The gene calls are TRBV6-1 and TRBJ1-3; D is uncertain. The CDR3 loop spans 15 amino acids. V lost 3 bases, J lost 4 bases, and 13 bases lay in between. Germline-derived CDR1 and CDR2 are MNHNS and SASEGT. Written as DNA, the CDR3 is TGTGCCAGCAGTGATCCCGCCGTCCGGGGAAACACCATATATTTT. Translated, it gives CASSDPAVRGNTIYF.

This chain connects TRBV7-9 to TRBJ2-2; D possibly corresponds to TRBD2 (6 bases). Germline V CDR1 and CDR2: SEHNR, FQNEAQ (reference sequence). This CDR3 comprises 14 residues. The V gene lost 4 bases and the J gene lost 4 bases, with 10 bases spanning the gap. The CDR3 reads CASSWDGSTGELFF. Here the CDR3 DNA reads TGTGCCAGCAGCTGGGACGGGAGCACCGGGGAGCTGTTTTTT. The full variable domain, its missing parts supplied by reference TRBV7-9 and TRBJ2-2, is DTGVSQNPRHKITKRGQNVTFRCDPISEHNRLYWYRQTLGQGPEFLTYFQNEAQLEKSRLLSDRFSAERPKGSFSTLEIQRTEQGDSAMYLCASSWDGSTGELFFGEGSRLTVL.

The chain carries TRBV6-5 and TRBJ2-2, with unresolved D. The CDR3 is 12 amino acids. Deletions cut 5 bases from V and 6 bases from J, with 7 bases between. Germline loops: CDR1 MNHEY, CDR2 SVGAGI. The CDR3 sequence: CASSLYSGELFF. The DNA of the CDR3 is TGTGCCAGCAGTCTATATTCCGGGGAGCTGTTTTTT.

The gene calls are TRBV7-9 and TRBJ2-5; 9 nucleotides match TRBD2. Germline V lookup: CDR1 SEHNR, CDR2 FQNEAQ (reference sequence). CDR3 length: 16 amino acids. V shed 3 bases and J 5 bases; nucleotides not matched to a gene: 10. CDR3: CASSFQAGGPMETQYF. CDR3 sequence (DNA): TGTGCCAGCAGCTTTCAGGCGGGGGGGCCGATGGAGACCCAGTACTTC.

This clone appeared a single time. CDR3 DNA: TGTGCCAGTAGTATTTCGGCTAGCCCTACGTACGAGCAGTACGTC. Translation: CASSISASPTYEQYV. The V gene is TRBV19, the J gene TRBJ2-7, with a possible D match to TRBD2 (5 bases). The CDR3 has 15 amino acids. The germline V gene encodes CDR1 LNHDA and CDR2 SQIVND (reference sequence). V lost 3 bases to trimming and J lost 4 bases, with 16 bases between them.

V gene TRBV19 combines with J gene TRBJ2-2; TRBD2 is a possible D gene (6 bases). This CDR3 has 17 amino acids. Per germline, CDR1 LNHDA and CDR2 SQIVND (reference sequence). V lost 5 bases and J 2 bases, leaving 18 bases between the germline ends. CDR3 sequence reads: CASSPYSQGGNTGELFF. The CDR3 nucleotides read TGTGCCAGTAGTCCGTATAGCCAGGGAGGAAACACCGGGGAGCTGTTTTTT.

The rearrangement uses TRBV9 and TRBJ2-3; 8 nucleotides match TRBD2. V shed 3 bases and J 8 bases; nucleotides not matched to a gene: 11. Per the germline V gene, CDR1 is SGDLS and CDR2 is YYNGEE. This CDR3 is built from 15 residues. CDR3: CASSATLAATGTQYF. The DNA of the CDR3 is TGTGCCAGCAGCGCAACACTAGCGGCTACGGGTACGCAGTATTTT.

J is TRBJ1-1 and V is TRBV12-5; TRBD1 agrees at 8 bases. Germline V lookup: CDR1 LGHNT, CDR2 FRNRAP. The junction had 10 bases not matched to a gene; V was cut back by 2 bases and J by 2 bases. The CDR3 is 17 residues long. The CDR3: CASGLFTGQELNTEAFF. CDR3 sequence (DNA): TGTGCTAGTGGTTTGTTTACGGGACAGGAGTTAAACACTGAAGCTTTCTTT.

The genes are TRBV27 and TRBJ1-5, with D maybe TRBD1 (6 bases). V gave up 0 bases and J gave up 3 bases, with 15 bases separating them. The germline CDR1 and CDR2 sequences are MNHEY and SMNVEV (reference sequence). The CDR3 extends over 17 amino acids. CDR3 nucleotide sequence: TGTGCCAGCAGTTTATCTACAGGGAGTAATACCAATCAGCCCCAGCATTTT. The encoded protein is CASSLSTGSNTNQPQHF.

The rearrangement links TRBV19 to TRBJ2-1; 12 nucleotides align to TRBD1. The CDR3 is 16 residues long. Germline-derived CDR1 and CDR2 are LNHDA and SQIVND (reference sequence). The V and J ends lost 3 bases and 7 bases, in that order; junction bases with no gene match: 7. The CDR3 sequence: CASSIQGQGARNEQFF. The CDR3 nucleotides are TGTGCCAGTAGTATTCAGGGACAGGGGGCGAGAAATGAGCAGTTCTTC.

The CDR3 nucleotides read TGTGCCACCAGCCCTCCGACCCCTTTACAGGGGGCAGGCGGAAACACCATATATTTT. Amino acid sequence: CATSPPTPLQGAGGNTIYF. The V gene is TRBV15, the J gene TRBJ1-3; 9 nucleotides line up with TRBD1. The CDR3 is 19 amino acids. V dropped 5 bases and J dropped 4; count of bases not matched to a gene: 18. Germline V gene sequence: CDR1 LNHNV, CDR2 YYDKDF (reference sequence).

This clone occurred once. The junction departs from the called germline gene at one end, perhaps through a read error. V gene TRBV4-2 combines with J gene TRBJ1-3; D is uncertain. In germline, CDR1 is LGHNA, CDR2 YNFKEQ. This CDR3 has 14 amino acids. CDR3: CASRQGGPGNTIYF. The DNA for the CDR3 is TGTGCCAGCAGACAAGGAGGGCCTGGAAACACCATATATTTT.

V usage is TRBV9 and J usage is TRBJ1-6; D gene unclear. The V end lost 4 bases, the J end lost 8 bases, and 10 bases lay between the germline ends. The CDR3 has 13 residues. CDR1 and CDR2 (germline): SGDLS, YYNGEE. The chain's CDR3 is CASSPQDYSPLHF. CDR3 sequence (DNA): TGTGCCAGCAGCCCTCAGGACTATTCACCCCTCCACTTT.

J is TRBJ1-4 and V is TRBV5-1; 7 bases are a match to TRBD1. Germline CDR1 and CDR2: SGHRS and YFSETQ. The junction had 9 bases not matched to a gene; V was cut back by 6 bases and J by 4 bases. The CDR3 length is 15 residues. The DNA for the CDR3 is TGCGCCAGCACCCCCCTGACAGGGAGTAATGAAAAACTGTTTTTT. This sequence encodes CASTPLTGSNEKLFF.

CDR3 DNA: TGTGCCACCAGCAGAAAGGTTGCGACTAGCGGGAGTACAGATACGCAGTATTTT. Translated, it gives CATSRKVATSGSTDTQYF. This chain links TRBV15 with TRBJ2-3, with 12 bases that match TRBD2. The CDR3 covers 18 residues. Trimming at V came to 2 bases and at J to 3 bases, leaving 9 bases not matched to a gene. Germline CDR1 reads LNHNV; CDR2 reads YYDKDF (reference sequence).

V gene TRBV5-1 combines with J gene TRBJ2-4; TRBD1 might be the D (6 bases). Germline V gene data show CDR1 as SGHRS and CDR2 as YFSETQ. CDR3 length: 16 amino acids. V was pared by 3 bases and J by 0 bases, with 13 bases between. CDR3: CASSSGQSLAKNIQYF. CDR3 nucleotides: TGCGCCAGCAGCTCCGGACAGTCACTAGCCAAAAACATTCAGTACTTC.

This chain links TRBV7-2 with TRBJ1-2; D remains ambiguous. Germline CDR1 SGHTA, CDR2 FQGNSA. Trimming removed 0 bases from V and 2 bases from J, with 7 bases in between. The CDR3 covers 14 residues. The CDR3 nucleotides read TGTGCCAGCAGCTTAGCGGCGGGGAACTATGGCTACACCTTC. Translated: CASSLAAGNYGYTF. The complete variable domain, with remaining parts taken from reference TRBV7-2 and TRBJ1-2, reads GAGVSQSPSNKVTEKGKDVELRCDPISGHTALYWYRQSLGQGLEFLIYFQGNSAPDKSGLPSDRFSAERTGGSVSTLTIQRTQQEDSAVYLCASSLAAGNYGYTFGSGTRLTVV.

The chain has TRBV21-1 and TRBJ1-1; no DNA check was done on the table's D call, TRBD1. TRBV21-1 is a documented pseudogene. The CDR3 is made up of 15 amino acids. The CDR3 loop reads CASSRQGVMNTEAFF. The CDR3 nucleotides read TGTGCCAGCAGCAGGCAGGGGGTCATGAACACTGAAGCTTTCTTT.

There are a few counts of this clone. The chain recombines TRBV2 with TRBJ1-4, with no clear D. The ends were cut back, 8 bases at V and 4 bases at J, with 14 bases in the middle. The CDR3 runs 14 residues. Germline V gives CDR1 SNHLY, CDR2 FYNNEI. CDR3 nucleotides: TGTGCCAGCGGATATCGACAAGATAATGAAAAACTGTTTTTT. It is translated as CASGYRQDNEKLFF. The complete variable domain, with remaining parts taken from reference TRBV2 and TRBJ1-4, reads EPEVTQTPSHQVTQMGQEVILRCVPISNHLYFYWYRQILGQKVEFLVSFYNNEISEKSEIFDDQFSVERPDGSNFTLKIRSTKLEDSAMYFCASGYRQDNEKLFFGSGTQLSVL.

The chain combines TRBV5-4 with TRBJ1-5; possibly TRBD1 for D (5 bases). Germline lookup yields CDR1 SGHNT and CDR2 YYREEE (reference sequence). CDR3 length equals 14 residues. V lost 0 bases to trimming and J lost 5 bases, with 9 bases between them. DNA of the CDR3: TGTGCCAGCAGCTTGGCCGGAGGGGATCAGCCCCAGCATTTT. Encoded protein: CASSLAGGDQPQHF.

The V and J genes are TRBV7-3 and TRBJ2-2; D call uncertain. Per germline, CDR1 SGHTA and CDR2 FQGTGA. This CDR3 is built from 16 residues. Trimming removed 4 bases at V and 0 bases at J, with 12 bases between. This CDR3 reads CASSSRQAANTGELFF. CDR3 in DNA: TGTGCCAGCAGCTCCCGTCAGGCTGCGAACACCGGGGAGCTGTTTTTT.

This clone occurred once. The CDR3 is CASSQVPGYSNQPQHF. The CDR3 DNA follows: TGCGCCAGCAGCCAAGTACCCGGGTATAGCAATCAGCCCCAGCATTTT. J is TRBJ1-5 and V is TRBV4-3; D unclear. The CDR3 is 16 residues long. Trimming stripped 1 base from V and 0 bases from J, with 10 bases between. Germline V gene data show CDR1 as LGHNA and CDR2 as YSLEER.

The rearrangement uses TRBV7-9 and TRBJ2-3, with D tentatively TRBD1 (5 bases). Germline CDR1 and CDR2: SEHNR and FQNEAQ (reference sequence). The CDR3 contains 14 residues. V shed 5 bases and J shed 2 bases, with 11 bases lying between them. The CDR3 nucleotides are TGTGCCAGCAGCCCGACAGTGCCCACAGATACGCAGTATTTT. It specifies CASSPTVPTDTQYF.

Of note for this clone: Additional DNA sequences in this sample encode the identical CDR3. This chain uses TRBV7-9 with TRBJ2-3; D gene ambiguous. The CDR3 length is 14 residues. Trimming left V 3 bases short and J 1 base short, with 8 bases between. Germline V gene sequence: CDR1 SEHNR, CDR2 FQNEAQ (reference sequence). CDR3 amino acids: CASSFLGGTDTQYF. As DNA, the CDR3 is TGTGCCAGCAGCTTTTTAGGAGGCACAGATACGCAGTATTTT.

The V and J genes are TRBV19 and TRBJ1-2, with 8 bases fitting TRBD1. The length of the CDR3 is 14 residues. From germline, CDR1 is LNHDA and CDR2 SQIVND (reference sequence). V lost 7 bases, J lost 7 bases, and 11 bases stayed unmatched. For the CDR3, the DNA is TGTGCCAGTACCCTAGTGGACAGGGTGGCTGGCTACACCTTC. This gives the protein CASTLVDRVAGYTF.